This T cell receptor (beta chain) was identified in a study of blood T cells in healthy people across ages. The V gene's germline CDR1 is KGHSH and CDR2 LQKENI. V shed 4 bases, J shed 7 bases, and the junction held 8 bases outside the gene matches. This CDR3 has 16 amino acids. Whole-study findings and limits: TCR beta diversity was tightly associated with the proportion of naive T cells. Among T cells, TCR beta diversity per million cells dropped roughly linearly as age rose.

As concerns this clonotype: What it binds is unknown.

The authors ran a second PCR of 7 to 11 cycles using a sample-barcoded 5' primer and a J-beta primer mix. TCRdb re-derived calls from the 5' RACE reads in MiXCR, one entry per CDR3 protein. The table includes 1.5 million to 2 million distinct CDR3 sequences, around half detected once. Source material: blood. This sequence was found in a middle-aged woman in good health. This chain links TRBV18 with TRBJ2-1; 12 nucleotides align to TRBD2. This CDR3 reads CASSLGLAGTGNEQFF. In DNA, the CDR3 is TGTGCCAGCTCACTCGGACTAGCGGGGACGGGGAATGAGCAGTTCTTC. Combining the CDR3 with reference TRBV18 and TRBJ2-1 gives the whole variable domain NAGVMQNPRHLVRRRGQEARLRCSPMKGHSHVYWYRQLPEEGLKFMVYLQKENIIDESGMPKERFSAEFPKEGPSILRIQQVVRGDSAAYFCASSLGLAGTGNEQFFGPGTRLTVL.